One and the same sample provided the 2 T cell receptor beta chains below, sequenced in a study of naive and memory T cell subsets (dated by TCRdb to about 2017). Whole blood analysis involved drawing around 2.7 ml of peripheral blood from adult healthy volunteers into Tempus tubes and then extracting RNA following the manufacturer's instructions. Libraries were prepared through 5' RACE. Instrument on record: Illumina MiSeq. For the blood and skin samples, TCR RNA was reverse transcribed with SuperScript IV using primers for the alpha and beta constant regions. TCRdb ran its own pipeline on the public reads, namely fastp trimming at Q25 and MiXCR clone calling, and kept in-frame beta chains. Entries are consolidated by CDR3 protein sequence, retaining the most common genes and DNA. Across this sample there are over 20,000 distinct CDR3 sequences, with approximately 20% seen only once. The leading ten clones occupy over 1.5% of the sample.

Receptor source: a female donor in good health.

In its sample, this clonotype was seen a few times. The J gene is TRBJ1-1, the V gene TRBV6-5, with TRBD1 as a possible D gene (5 bases). This CDR3 comprises 15 residues. Trimming removed 8 bases from V and 1 base from J, with 17 bases in between. The V gene's germline CDR1 is MNHEY and CDR2 SVGAGI. CDR3 loop: CASYSPGGGNTEAFF. CDR3 coding DNA: TGTGCCAGCTACTCGCCGGGGGGAGGGAACACTGAAGCTTTCTTT.

V gene TRBV25-1 combines with J gene TRBJ1-1; no clear D. Per germline, CDR1 MGHDK and CDR2 SYGVNS. The CDR3 contains 13 residues. The V and J ends lost 7 bases and 5 bases respectively, with 14 bases between them. CDR3 sequence (DNA): TGTGCCAGCAAGAAGCCCCCCGGGACTGAAGCTTTCTTT. Translating it yields CASKKPPGTEAFF.